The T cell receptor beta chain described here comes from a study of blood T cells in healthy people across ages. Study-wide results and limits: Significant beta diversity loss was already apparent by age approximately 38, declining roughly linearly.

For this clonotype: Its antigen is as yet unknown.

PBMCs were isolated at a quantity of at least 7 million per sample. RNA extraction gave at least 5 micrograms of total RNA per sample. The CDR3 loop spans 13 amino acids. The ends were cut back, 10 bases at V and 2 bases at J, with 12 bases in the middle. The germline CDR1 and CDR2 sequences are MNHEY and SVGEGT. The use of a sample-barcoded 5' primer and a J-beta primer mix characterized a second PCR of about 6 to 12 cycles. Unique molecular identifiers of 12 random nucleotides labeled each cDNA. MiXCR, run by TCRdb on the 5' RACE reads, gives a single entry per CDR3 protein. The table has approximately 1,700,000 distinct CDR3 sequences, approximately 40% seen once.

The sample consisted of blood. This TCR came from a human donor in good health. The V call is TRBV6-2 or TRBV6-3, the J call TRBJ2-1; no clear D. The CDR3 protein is CATRRVTYNEQFF. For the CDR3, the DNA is TGTGCCACCCGTCGGGTAACCTACAATGAGCAGTTCTTC.